Listed below are T cell receptor beta chains from one sample, sequenced in a study of blood T cells in healthy people across ages. Each CDR3 protein is one row after TCRdb ran MiXCR on the 5' RACE reads. The sample includes some 370,000 distinct CDR3 sequences, 50% to 60% seen only once; the top ten take under 60%. Material: blood. The receptor set was obtained from a man aged 55 to 69 in good health. Each CDR3 is given with its conserved first and last residue. D genes are given only for firm matches. Expanded clones are given a class, and other clones once, few, many or no size at all.

v_gene	abundance	d_gene	j_gene	CDR3nt	CDR3aa
TRBV12-3/TRBV12-4	NA	TRBD1	TRBJ2-7	TGTGCCAGCAGTCCACAGGGGAACGTCTACGAGCAGTACTTC	CASSPQGNVYEQYF
TRBV7-2	few	TRBD2	TRBJ2-3	TGTGCCAGCAGCCTTGTAGCGGGAGGCAGCACAGATACGCAGTATTTT	CASSLVAGGSTDTQYF
TRBV4-2	NA	TRBD2	TRBJ2-5	TGTGCCAGCAGCCAAGAAAGCGGGAGGGGGGGGCAAGAGACCCAGTACTTC	CASSQESGRGGQETQYF
TRBV28	NA	TRBD1	TRBJ2-2	TGTGCCAGCGTCCTCGGGACAGGGGTCGGGGAGCTGTTTTTT	CASVLGTGVGELFF
TRBV9	NA	TRBD2	TRBJ2-3	TGTGCCAGCAGCCGAGCGGGGGGGAGCACAGATACGCAGTATTTT	CASSRAGGSTDTQYF
TRBV10-3	NA	NA	TRBJ1-2	TGTGCCATCAGTGAGGACCCACAGGTCCCTCGGGTCTATGGCTACACCTTC	CAISEDPQVPRVYGYTF
TRBV15	NA	TRBD2	TRBJ2-1	TGTGCCACCAGCAGAGATCTGATAGCGGGGGGCAATGAGCAGTTCTTC	CATSRDLIAGGNEQFF
TRBV20-1	once	NA	TRBJ2-5	TGCAGTGCTAGGCGCGACTGGGATCAAGAGACCCAGTACTTC	CSARRDWDQETQYF
TRBV28	NA	NA	TRBJ2-1	TGTACCAGCAGTTCCGCGGGGACAGAGCAGGGCCATGAGCAGTTCTTC	CTSSSAGTEQGHEQFF
TRBV20-1	NA	NA	TRBJ2-7	TGCAGTGCTCGGAGGGTAGCGTACTCCTACGAGCAGTACTTC	CSARRVAYSYEQYF
TRBV29-1	few	NA	TRBJ2-4	TGCAGCGTCTACACACCAGGGGAGCAAGGAAACATTCAGTACTTC	CSVYTPGEQGNIQYF
TRBV7-9	few	NA	TRBJ1-6	TGTGCCAGCAGCTTAGCGGCGACTGGGGATTCACCCCTCCACTTT	CASSLAATGDSPLHF
TRBV6-2/TRBV6-3	NA	TRBD2	TRBJ2-5	TGTGCCAGCAGCCCACTAGCGGGAGGGCCACGAGAGACCCAGTACTTC	CASSPLAGGPRETQYF
TRBV29-1	NA	NA	TRBJ2-1	TGCAGCGTTGTCCCAGTAGAGGGGCGGAGTTTTAACGCTGAGCAGTTCTTC	CSVVPVEGRSFNAEQFF
TRBV9	few	NA	TRBJ2-7	TGTGCCAGCAGCGTAGCGTCAGGGCTGTACGAGCAGTACTTC	CASSVASGLYEQYF
TRBV7-9	once	NA	TRBJ2-1	TGTGCCAGCAGCTTAGTTGAACGGAGGCAGTTCTTC	CASSLVERRQFF
TRBV4-1	NA	TRBD2	TRBJ2-1	TGCGCCAGCAGCGGGGGGACTATCGCCGAGCAGTTCTTC	CASSGGTIAEQFF
TRBV12-3/TRBV12-4	NA	NA	TRBJ2-3	TGTGCCAGCAGTTTGGGTCAGGGCAATGCAGATACGCAGTATTTT	CASSLGQGNADTQYF
TRBV27	NA	NA	TRBJ2-5	TGTGCCAGCAGCAGGACCCAGGGGGGGACCCAGTACTTC	CASSRTQGGTQYF
TRBV25-1	few	TRBD1	TRBJ1-2	TGTGCCAGCAGGCGGACAGGGGAGGGTGGCTACACCTTC	CASRRTGEGGYTF
TRBV10-2	few	NA	TRBJ1-6	TGCGCCAGCAGTGATCAGTTAGGTTCACCCCTCCACTTT	CASSDQLGSPLHF
TRBV6-2/TRBV6-3	NA	NA	TRBJ2-7	TGTGCCACAGCAGAGACAGCCACCTACGAGCAGTACTTC	CATAETATYEQYF
TRBV12-3/TRBV12-4	NA	NA	TRBJ2-5	TGTGCCAGCGCTACGACGGGAGATGGGGGGAATGAGCAGTACTTC	CASATTGDGGNEQYF
TRBV6-5	NA	NA	TRBJ2-3	TGTGCCAGCAGTTACAGGCAGGCCACAGATACGCAGTATTTT	CASSYRQATDTQYF
TRBV3-1	few	NA	TRBJ2-5	TGTGCCAGCAGCCCGAACGAGGGCGACCCGGAGGGGGAGACCCAGTACTTC	CASSPNEGDPEGETQYF
TRBV29-1	many	NA	TRBJ2-1	TGCAGCGCCGAAGGGGGGTTCTTC	CSAEGGFF
TRBV18	NA	TRBD1	TRBJ2-7	TGTGCCAGCTCACCAAGGAGACAGGGTTACTACGAGCAGTACTTC	CASSPRRQGYYEQYF
TRBV29-1	few	TRBD1	TRBJ2-1	TGCAGCGTTGAAACATGGACAGGGGCCTACAATGAGCAGTTCTTC	CSVETWTGAYNEQFF
TRBV5-1	NA	TRBD2	TRBJ2-5	TGCGCCAGCAGCTTGGTTTCTAGCGGGAGCTTCCGGGAGACCCAGTACTTC	CASSLVSSGSFRETQYF
TRBV12-3/TRBV12-4	NA	TRBD1	TRBJ2-7	TGTGCCAGCAGTTTCCAGACAGGGATAACCTACGAGCAGTACTTC	CASSFQTGITYEQYF
TRBV6-5	once	TRBD1	TRBJ2-3	TGTGCCAGCAGTTACTTTCCCAGGGGGAGCACAGATACGCAGTATTTT	CASSYFPRGSTDTQYF
TRBV9	NA	TRBD2	TRBJ2-3	TGTGCCAGCAGCGAGCGGGGGGACGCCAGCACAGATACGCAGTATTTT	CASSERGDASTDTQYF
TRBV2	once	TRBD2	TRBJ2-5	TGTGCCAGCAGTACCTCGGGAGGGGGTGCGGAGACCCAGTACTTC	CASSTSGGGAETQYF
TRBV5-1	NA	NA	TRBJ2-5	TGCGCCAGCAGCTTGGCTGGGGACAAACAAGAGACCCAGTACTTC	CASSLAGDKQETQYF
TRBV3-1	NA	TRBD2	TRBJ2-7	TGTGCCAGCAGTTCCCACCCCGGGACTAGCGCCTACGAGCAGTACTTC	CASSSHPGTSAYEQYF
TRBV7-6	few	NA	TRBJ2-4	TGTGCCAGCAGCCCGGGAGACATTCAGTACTTC	CASSPGDIQYF
TRBV7-6	NA	TRBD1	TRBJ1-2	TGTGCCAGCAGCTCCCGGACAGGGGCTGGCTACACCTTC	CASSSRTGAGYTF
TRBV18	NA	TRBD2	TRBJ2-3	TGTGCCAGCTCACCGATCGGACTGAGCGGGGGGGCGGTGGATACGCAGTATTTT	CASSPIGLSGGAVDTQYF
TRBV9	NA	NA	TRBJ2-5	TGTGCCAGCAGCATCAGTCAAGCTATAGAGACCCAGTACTTC	CASSISQAIETQYF
TRBV29-1	NA	NA	TRBJ2-7	TGCAGCGTTGTCTTTGCCAGTACTGACTACGAGCAGTACTTC	CSVVFASTDYEQYF
TRBV18	once	NA	TRBJ1-1	TGTGCCAGCTCACCACCGGGACACGGTGGAGAAGCTTTCTTT	CASSPPGHGGEAFF
TRBV7-2	few	NA	TRBJ1-6	TGTGCCAGCAGCTTCTTAAAGGGGAATTCACCCCTCCACTTT	CASSFLKGNSPLHF
TRBV7-2	few	TRBD2	TRBJ2-3	TGTGCCAGCAGCGCGGGACTAGCGGGGACTACGCAGTATTTT	CASSAGLAGTTQYF
TRBV24-1	NA	TRBD1	TRBJ1-5	TGTGCCACCAGTGATAGAACAAATGGACAGGTCCTACCCCATCAGCCCCAGCATTTT	CATSDRTNGQVLPHQPQHF
TRBV18	NA	NA	TRBJ1-4	TGTGCCAGCTCACCACACCGAACAGGCAGAACCAATCCTGCAACTAATGAAAAACTGTTTTTT	CASSPHRTGRTNPATNEKLFF
TRBV7-9	NA	TRBD2	TRBJ2-4	TGTGCCAGCAGCATGGGAGGGCTAGCCAAAAACATTCAGTACTTC	CASSMGGLAKNIQYF
TRBV20-1	NA	NA	TRBJ1-5	TGCAGTGCTAGAGATCGGGCTTGTCCCCAGCATTTT	CSARDRACPQHF
TRBV7-2	NA	NA	TRBJ2-1	TGTGCCAGCAGCTCTTCGGGAGTAAGGGAGCAGTTCTTC	CASSSSGVREQFF
TRBV28	NA	NA	TRBJ2-4	TGTGCCAGCAGTTTAATCCGGTTGGGCAAAAACATTCAGTACTTC	CASSLIRLGKNIQYF